The present T cell receptor (beta chain) was sequenced within a study of OX40 agonist ivuxolimab in advanced cancers. Study context: A history of anti-PD-1, anti-PD-L1 or anti-CTLA-4 therapy was acceptable, and around 36% had some.

The V and J ends lost 8 bases and 0 bases respectively, with 6 bases between them. The germline gives CDR1 SNHLY, CDR2 FYNNEI. The CDR3 contains 12 residues. Findings and caveats of the study: Among the lowest peripheral clonal expansion occurred in 0.1-3.0 mg/kg partial responders.

Data came from immunoSEQ multiplex PCR; TCRdb stores just in-frame clones and leaves some out. The sample contains roughly 89,000 clones, around 84% of which appear only once. This clone was observed once. No antigen is known for it. This specimen consisted of CD4+ or CD8+ T cells sorted from blood, obtained in a trial of the OX40 agonist ivuxolimab. The sequence derives from an adult with an advanced solid tumor such as melanoma, head and neck, liver or kidney cancer. This chain links TRBV2 with TRBJ2-3; D remains unclear. The CDR3 loop is CASSTSTDTQYF. The CDR3 DNA sequence: TGTGCCAGCTCGACGAGCACAGATACGCAGTATTTT.